What follows describes a single T cell receptor beta chain. Peripheral blood genomic DNA, not sorted cells or RNA, was the template. This CDR3 is built from 13 residues. V was trimmed by 5 bases and J by 8 bases, leaving 10 bases between them. CDR1 and CDR2 (germline): SEHNR, FQNEAQ (reference sequence). This record belongs to a study of T cell repertoires in aging, cancer and after chemotherapy. Rearranged V-D-J TRB sequences were amplified with a mixed TRB-A/B primer pool. One entry per CDR3 protein, called by TCRdb with MiXCR from the multiplex PCR reads. The sample shows about 11,000 distinct CDR3 sequences, approximately 46% of them seen only once.

The chain is built from TRBV7-9 and TRBJ1-6, with D hard to call. Material: blood. This sequence originates from a human donor in good health. This CDR3 is CASSPPTHSPLHF. For the CDR3, the DNA is TGTGCCAGCAGCCCACCGACTCATTCACCCCTCCACTTT.